The present TCR beta chain was sequenced within a study of cytotoxic CD8 clonotypes in ibrutinib-treated CLL. Turning to the study itself: Partial responses numbered some 24 and complete responses 2; after a median about 74 months, roughly 14 stayed remitted and around 12 progressed. Study-wide results and limits: Clonality went up at ibrutinib response and then declined back toward baseline at progression. Public clonotypes proved infrequent, and on treatment they shrank or remained steady.

This CDR3 has 18 amino acids. CDR1 is MNHNS, CDR2 SASEGT, per germline. Trimming took 0 bases from V and 7 from J; bases not matched to a gene: 12. For this clone: Its antigen is not known.

Libraries were prepared by immunoSEQ multiplex PCR; TCRdb keeps only in-frame clonotypes and omits some of them. The table records about 130,000 clones, about 80% of them present only once. Around 2.1 micrograms of genomic DNA from cryopreserved PBMCs went into TCR beta libraries. The receptor comes from a human donor with chronic lymphocytic leukemia. The sequenced sample was PBMCs, obtained after 12 months of ibrutinib treatment. The V and J genes are TRBV6-1 and TRBJ1-2, with 12 nucleotides matching TRBD1. CDR3 DNA: TGTGCCAGCAGTGAAGCCTTTGAGGCGGGACAGGGGGCTCGTGGCTACACCTTC. It codes for CASSEAFEAGQGARGYTF.